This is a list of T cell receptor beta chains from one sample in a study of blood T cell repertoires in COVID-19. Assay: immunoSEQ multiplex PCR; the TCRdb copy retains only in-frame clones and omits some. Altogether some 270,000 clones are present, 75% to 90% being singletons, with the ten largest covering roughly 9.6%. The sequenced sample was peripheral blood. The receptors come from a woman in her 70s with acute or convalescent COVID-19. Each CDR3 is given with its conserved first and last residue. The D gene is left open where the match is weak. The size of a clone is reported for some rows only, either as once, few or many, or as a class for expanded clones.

TGTGCCAGCAGGGGGGACAGGGTGAGGATGAGCGGCTACACCTTC,CASRGDRVRMSGYTF,TRBV2,TRBJ1-2,TRBD1,-
TGTGCCAGCAGCCCCGACGACAGGGGTAGCTATGGCTACACCTTC,CASSPDDRGSYGYTF,TRBV6-4,TRBJ1-2,TRBD1,-
TGTGCCAGCAGCTTGGGGGGTCGAAGAGCTTTCTTT,CASSLGGRRAFF,TRBV7-9,TRBJ1-1,-,-
TGTGCCAGCAGCTTAGGGGTTGGACAGGGGAGGCCCTACGAGCAGTACTTC,CASSLGVGQGRPYEQYF,TRBV7-9,TRBJ2-7,TRBD1,-
TGTGCCAGCAGACGTACCGGGACAGGAAAGGCCTATGGCTACACCTTC,CASRRTGTGKAYGYTF,TRBV11-2,TRBJ1-2,TRBD1,-
TGTGCCAGCAGCTTAGTCTGGTCTGGCAGGGTAGGGGAAAAACTGTTTTTT,CASSLVWSGRVGEKLFF,TRBV7-2,TRBJ1-4,-,-
TGTGCCAGCAGTCGGAGGGGCTCTGGGGCCAACGTCCTGACTTTC,CASSRRGSGANVLTF,TRBV2,TRBJ2-6,-,-
TGTGCCACCGCACCACAGGGGTCTATTTCCTATGGCTACACCTTC,CATAPQGSISYGYTF,TRBV25-1,TRBJ1-2,TRBD1,once
TGTGCCAGCAGCGAGGGGACTAGCAGTACCGGGGAGCTGTTTTTT,CASSEGTSSTGELFF,TRBV9,TRBJ2-2,TRBD2,-
TGTGCCAGCAGTGAGGCAGGGGCACGCGAGCAGTACTTC,CASSEAGAREQYF,TRBV6-1,TRBJ2-7,-,once
TGTGCCAGCAGCCCTGACAGGGGCCGCCCGGGAGGCTACACCTTC,CASSPDRGRPGGYTF,TRBV6-2/TRBV6-3,TRBJ1-2,TRBD1,-
TGTGCCAGCAGTGAGGCCAGTAGCCAGCCCCAGCATTTT,CASSEASSQPQHF,TRBV6-1,TRBJ1-5,-,-
TGTGCCAGTAGTATCAACGGGGGGGTCACAGATACGCAGTATTTT,CASSINGGVTDTQYF,TRBV19,TRBJ2-3,TRBD2,-
TGTGCCAGCACCATCAGGGATTCGGGAAACACCATATATTTT,CASTIRDSGNTIYF,TRBV6-6,TRBJ1-3,-,few
TGTGCCAGCAGCCCTGGACTAGCGACGAATGAGCAGTTCTTC,CASSPGLATNEQFF,TRBV3-1/TRBV3-2,TRBJ2-1,TRBD2,-
TGTGCCAGTCGACCGGGACAGGACGTCACCGGGGAGCTGTTTTTT,CASRPGQDVTGELFF,TRBV6-4,TRBJ2-2,TRBD1,few
TGTGCCAGCAGTTCCAAAGCCGGGACAGGGACCTACGAGCAGTACTTC,CASSSKAGTGTYEQYF,TRBV28,TRBJ2-7,TRBD1,-
TGTGCCAGCAGGTGGGGCGGAGGGGACACTGAAGCTTTCTTT,CASRWGGGDTEAFF,TRBV9,TRBJ1-1,-,-
TGTGCCAGCAGCCGGGGGTACACAGATACGCAGTATTTT,CASSRGYTDTQYF,TRBV11-2,TRBJ2-3,-,-
TGCAGCGTTGAAGCGGTTAGCACAGATACGCAGTATTTT,CSVEAVSTDTQYF,TRBV29-1,TRBJ2-3,-,-
TGTGCCAGCAGTTCCAGACAGGGAAGAGAAAAACTGTTTTTT,CASSSRQGREKLFF,TRBV27,TRBJ1-4,TRBD1,-
TGCGCCAGCAGCCCGAGCGGGCCCAGCTCCTACGAGCAGTACTTC,CASSPSGPSSYEQYF,TRBV4-1,TRBJ2-7,-,-
TGTGCCAGCTCACCGTTTGCCGGCGGCCAGTCTGGGGCCAACGTCCTGACTTTC,CASSPFAGGQSGANVLTF,TRBV18,TRBJ2-6,-,-
TGTGCCAGTAGTGTAAATTTTGTGAATCAGCCCCAGCATTTT,CASSVNFVNQPQHF,TRBV19,TRBJ1-5,-,-
TGTGCCAGTTCCGCTGAGAGGAGCAGTGGGGGGGAGACCCAGTACTTC,CASSAERSSGGETQYF,TRBV19,TRBJ2-5,-,-
TGTGCCAGCAGCTTATTCAGGGATGGAAACACCATATATTTT,CASSLFRDGNTIYF,TRBV7-2,TRBJ1-3,-,-
TGTGCCAGCAGCCAAGCGAATAGGATGCGGAACACCATATATTTT,CASSQANRMRNTIYF,TRBV14,TRBJ1-3,-,-
TGTGCCAGCAGTTTTCGTGGTGTACAGGGCGCCAATCAGCCCCAGCATTTT,CASSFRGVQGANQPQHF,TRBV6-2/TRBV6-3,TRBJ1-5,-,-
TGTGCCAGCCGTCTCTCGGGTACTGAAGCTTTCTTT,CASRLSGTEAFF,TRBV7-8,TRBJ1-1,-,-
TGTGCCAGCAGCAGACAGGGGGCCTACGAGCAGTACTTC,CASSRQGAYEQYF,TRBV11-2,TRBJ2-7,TRBD1,-
TGTGCCAGCAGCATTTACAGATCAGATGAAAAACTGTTTTTT,CASSIYRSDEKLFF,TRBV11-2,TRBJ1-4,-,-
TGTGCCAGTAGTTGGAGACTAGAGGCAGATACGCAGTATTTT,CASSWRLEADTQYF,TRBV19,TRBJ2-3,-,-
TGTGCCAGCAGCACAGGGGGGAGGGATACGCAGTATTTT,CASSTGGRDTQYF,TRBV9,TRBJ2-3,TRBD1,-
TGTGCCAGCGATCGGATGGGCAAGCAGTTCTTC,CASDRMGKQFF,TRBV6-5,TRBJ2-1,-,-
TGTGCCAGCTCACCCTCACAGGGGGCTGCCCAGTACTTC,CASSPSQGAAQYF,TRBV18,TRBJ2-5,TRBD1,once
TGTGCCAGCTCACCAGCGGGGGGGCACCAGCCCCAGCATTTT,CASSPAGGHQPQHF,TRBV18,TRBJ1-5,-,-
TGTGCCAGCGGACCGGGACAGGGGAGCCCAATAGCTTTCTTT,CASGPGQGSPIAFF,TRBV27,TRBJ1-1,TRBD1,once